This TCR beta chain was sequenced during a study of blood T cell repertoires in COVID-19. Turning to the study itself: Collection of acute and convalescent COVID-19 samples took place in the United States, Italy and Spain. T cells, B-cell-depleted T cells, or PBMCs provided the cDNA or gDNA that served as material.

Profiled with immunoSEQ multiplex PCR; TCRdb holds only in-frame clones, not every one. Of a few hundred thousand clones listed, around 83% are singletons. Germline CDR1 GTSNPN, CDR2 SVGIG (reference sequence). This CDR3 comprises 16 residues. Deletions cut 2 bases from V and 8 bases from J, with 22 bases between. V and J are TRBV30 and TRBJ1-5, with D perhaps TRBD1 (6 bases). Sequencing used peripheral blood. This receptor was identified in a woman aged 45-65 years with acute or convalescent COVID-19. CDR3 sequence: CAWSNYGTPIGEPQHF. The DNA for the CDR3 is TGTGCCTGGAGTAATTACGGGACACCGATCGGGGAGCCCCAGCATTTT.